The 2 T cell receptor beta chains below were found in one sample sequenced in a study of control samples from healthy donors and cancer patients. Data came from immunoSEQ multiplex PCR; TCRdb stores just in-frame clones and leaves some out. Here the sample spans around 76,000 clones, around 94% being singletons. The material sequenced was blood. The receptors originated from a woman in her thirties or forties in good health.

The chain recombines TRBV19 with TRBJ1-5, with 12 bases matching TRBD1. Per germline, CDR1 LNHDA and CDR2 SQIVND (reference sequence). The CDR3 consists of 15 residues. V lost 7 bases and J lost 5; bases outside the gene matches: 6. The CDR3 region has the DNA TGTGCCAGTACTTACGGGGACAGGGGGCATCAGCCCCAGCATTTT. This translates into CASTYGDRGHQPQHF.

CDR3 sequence reads: CASSIVTDDQPQHF. The CDR3 DNA reads as TGTGCCAGTAGTATTGTCACAGATGATCAGCCCCAGCATTTT. The J gene is TRBJ1-5, the V gene TRBV19; D gene uncertain. Germline V lookup: CDR1 LNHDA, CDR2 SQIVND (reference sequence). The CDR3 spans 14 residues. V was clipped by 3 bases and J by 5 bases, with 11 bases between them.